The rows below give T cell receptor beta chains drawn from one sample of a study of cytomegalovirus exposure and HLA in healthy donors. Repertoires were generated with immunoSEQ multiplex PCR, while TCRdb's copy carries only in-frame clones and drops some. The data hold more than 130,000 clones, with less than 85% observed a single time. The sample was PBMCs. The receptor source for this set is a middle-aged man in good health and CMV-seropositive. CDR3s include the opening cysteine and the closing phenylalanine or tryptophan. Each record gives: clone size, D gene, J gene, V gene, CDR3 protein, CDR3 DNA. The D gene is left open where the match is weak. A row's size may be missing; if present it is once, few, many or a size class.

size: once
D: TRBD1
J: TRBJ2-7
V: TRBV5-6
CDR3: CASSWDSNYEQYF
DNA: TGTGCCAGCAGCTGGGACAGTAACTACGAGCAGTACTTC

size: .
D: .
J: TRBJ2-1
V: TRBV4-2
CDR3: CASSQARLASEQFF
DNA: TGTGCCAGCAGCCAAGCGCGTCTAGCGTCTGAGCAGTTCTTC

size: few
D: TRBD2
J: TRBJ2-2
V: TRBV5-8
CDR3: CASSQTGTSGSPGELFF
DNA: TGTGCCAGCAGCCAAACCGGGACTAGCGGGAGCCCCGGGGAGCTGTTTTTT

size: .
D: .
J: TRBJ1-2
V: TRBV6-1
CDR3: CASSDIVESHGYTF
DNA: TGTGCCAGCAGTGATATAGTAGAGAGTCATGGCTACACCTTC

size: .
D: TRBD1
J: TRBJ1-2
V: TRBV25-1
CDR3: CASSEYGIQGAYTF
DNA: TGTGCCAGCAGTGAATATGGGATACAGGGGGCCTACACCTTC

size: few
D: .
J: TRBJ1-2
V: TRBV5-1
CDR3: CASNPSQVVTNYGYTF
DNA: TGCGCCAGCAATCCTTCACAAGTTGTTACTAACTATGGCTACACCTTC

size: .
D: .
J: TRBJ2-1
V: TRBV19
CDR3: CASLGAINEQFF
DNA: TGTGCCAGCCTGGGGGCGATCAATGAGCAGTTCTTC

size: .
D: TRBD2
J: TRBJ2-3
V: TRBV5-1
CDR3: CASSLAPRAASGGISSSTDTQYF
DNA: TGCGCCAGCAGCTTGGCCCCTCGTGCTGCTAGCGGGGGGATATCATCTAGCACAGATACGCAGTATTTT

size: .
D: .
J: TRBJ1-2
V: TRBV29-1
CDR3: CSVEDSFNYGYTF
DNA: TGCAGCGTTGAAGACAGTTTTAACTATGGCTACACCTTC

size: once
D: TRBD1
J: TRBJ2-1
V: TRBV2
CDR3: CARFADRGPLGDEQFF
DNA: TGTGCCAGGTTCGCAGACAGGGGGCCGCTGGGGGATGAGCAGTTCTTC

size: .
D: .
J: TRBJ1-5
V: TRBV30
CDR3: CAWSPGVEPQHF
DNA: TGTGCCTGGAGCCCGGGGGTCGAGCCCCAGCATTTT

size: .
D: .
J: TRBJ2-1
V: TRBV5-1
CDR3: CASSPRLSSSYNEQFF
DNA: TGCGCCAGCAGCCCTAGACTATCCAGCTCCTACAATGAGCAGTTCTTC

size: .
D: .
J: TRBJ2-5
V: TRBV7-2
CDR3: CASSPPGTQEETQYF
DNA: TGTGCCAGCAGCCCTCCCGGGACACAGGAAGAGACCCAGTACTTC

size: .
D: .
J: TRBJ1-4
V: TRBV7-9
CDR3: CASSPGLLNEKLFF
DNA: TGTGCCAGCAGCCCAGGGCTGTTGAATGAAAAACTGTTTTTT

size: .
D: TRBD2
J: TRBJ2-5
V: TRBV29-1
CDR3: CSFRDSAGLGEVTQYF
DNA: TGCAGCTTCCGGGATTCAGCGGGATTAGGGGAAGTGACCCAGTACTTC

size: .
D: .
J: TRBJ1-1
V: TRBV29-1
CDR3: CSVRGPEAFF
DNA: TGCAGCGTTAGAGGCCCTGAAGCTTTCTTT

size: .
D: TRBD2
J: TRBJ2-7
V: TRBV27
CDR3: CASSSAPSGRGEQYF
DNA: TGTGCCAGCAGTTCGGCCCCTAGCGGGAGGGGGGAGCAGTACTTC

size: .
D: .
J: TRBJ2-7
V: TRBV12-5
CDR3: CASGLITTQGQYF
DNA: TGTGCTAGTGGTTTGATAACAACCCAGGGGCAGTACTTC

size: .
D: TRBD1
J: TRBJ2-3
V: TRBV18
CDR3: CASSPRTGGTDTQYF
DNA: TGTGCCAGCTCACCAAGGACAGGGGGCACAGATACGCAGTATTTT

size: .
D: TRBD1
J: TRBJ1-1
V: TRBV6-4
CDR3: CASSRDRVGTEAFF
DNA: TGTGCCAGCAGCCGGGACAGGGTAGGAACTGAAGCTTTCTTT

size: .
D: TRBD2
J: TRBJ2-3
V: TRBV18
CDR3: CASSPRTLSGGGSRTDTQYF
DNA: TGTGCCAGCTCACCACGGACCCTTAGCGGGGGGGGTTCCCGCACAGATACGCAGTATTTT

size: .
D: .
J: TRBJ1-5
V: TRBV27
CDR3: CASRADRLTNQPQHF
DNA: TGTGCCAGCAGGGCTGACAGGTTGACCAATCAGCCCCAGCATTTT

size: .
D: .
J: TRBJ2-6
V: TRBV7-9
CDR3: CASSLASRAGGANVLTF
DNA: TGTGCCAGCAGCTTAGCGTCCAGGGCCGGTGGGGCCAACGTCCTGACTTTC

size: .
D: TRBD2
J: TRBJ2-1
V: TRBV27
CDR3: CASSFRPSGSYNEQFF
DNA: TGTGCCAGCAGTTTCCGTCCTAGCGGGAGTTACAATGAGCAGTTCTTC

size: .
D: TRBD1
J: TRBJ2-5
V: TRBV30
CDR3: CAWSPDYRGTQYF
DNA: TGTGCCTGGAGTCCAGATTACAGGGGGACCCAGTACTTC

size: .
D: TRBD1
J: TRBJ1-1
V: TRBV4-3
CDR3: CASSQEVRQGGHRGEAFF
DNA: TGCGCCAGCAGCCAAGAGGTACGACAGGGAGGCCACCGCGGTGAAGCTTTCTTT

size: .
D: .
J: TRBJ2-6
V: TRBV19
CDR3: CASSPVRSGANVLTF
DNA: TGTGCCAGTAGCCCCGTGCGGTCTGGGGCCAACGTCCTGACTTTC

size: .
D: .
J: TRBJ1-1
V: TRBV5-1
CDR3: CASTSSGPLNTEAFF
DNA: TGCGCCAGCACCTCATCAGGGCCACTAAACACTGAAGCTTTCTTT

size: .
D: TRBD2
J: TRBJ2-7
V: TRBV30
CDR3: CAWSSGQLSEQYF
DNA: TGTGCCTGGTCTAGCGGGCAGCTCTCCGAGCAGTACTTC

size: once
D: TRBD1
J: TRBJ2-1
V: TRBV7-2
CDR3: CASSQGGTGGNEQFF
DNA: TGTGCCAGCAGTCAGGGGGGGACAGGGGGCAATGAGCAGTTCTTC

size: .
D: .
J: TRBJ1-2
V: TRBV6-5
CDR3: CASSYAGGSSNYGYTF
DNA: TGTGCCAGCAGTTACGCTGGGGGGAGCTCTAACTATGGCTACACCTTC

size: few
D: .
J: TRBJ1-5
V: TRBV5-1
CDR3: CASSLEGVNQPQHF
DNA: TGCGCCAGCAGCTTGGAGGGGGTAAATCAGCCCCAGCATTTT

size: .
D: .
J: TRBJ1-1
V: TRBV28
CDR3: CASRPREGANTEAFF
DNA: TGTGCCAGCAGGCCCCGCGAAGGGGCGAATACTGAAGCTTTCTTT

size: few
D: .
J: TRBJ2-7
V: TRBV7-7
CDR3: CASSLDSLSYEQYF
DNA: TGTGCTAGCAGCCTGGACAGCCTCTCCTACGAGCAGTACTTC

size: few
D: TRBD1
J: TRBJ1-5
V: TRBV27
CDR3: CASSHRGLHQPQHF
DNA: TGTGCCAGCAGCCACAGGGGGCTCCATCAGCCCCAGCATTTT

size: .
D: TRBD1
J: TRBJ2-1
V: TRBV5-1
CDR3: CASSLVGTGEYNEQFF
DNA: TGCGCCAGCAGCTTGGTTGGGACAGGGGAGTACAATGAGCAGTTCTTC

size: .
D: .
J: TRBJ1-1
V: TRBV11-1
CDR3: CASSLHRAGTEAFF
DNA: TGTGCCAGCAGCTTACACAGGGCGGGCACTGAAGCTTTCTTT

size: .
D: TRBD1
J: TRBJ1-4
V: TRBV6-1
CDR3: CASSAGTGVNEKLFF
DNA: TGTGCCAGCAGTGCCGGGACAGGGGTTAATGAAAAACTGTTTTTT

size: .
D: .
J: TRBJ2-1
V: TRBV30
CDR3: CARGWTYNEQFF
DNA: TGTGCCCGCGGCTGGACCTACAATGAGCAGTTCTTC

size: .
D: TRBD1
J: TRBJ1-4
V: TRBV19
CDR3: CASSAVTGVHEKLFF
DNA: TGTGCCAGTAGTGCCGTGACAGGGGTTCATGAAAAACTGTTTTTT

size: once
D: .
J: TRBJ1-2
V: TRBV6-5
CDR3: CASSYVRGGGYTF
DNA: TGTGCCAGCAGTTACGTTAGGGGTGGGGGCTACACCTTC

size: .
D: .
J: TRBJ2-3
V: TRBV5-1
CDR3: CASRAGDFTDTQYF
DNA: TGCGCCAGCAGGGCAGGGGATTTCACAGATACGCAGTATTTT

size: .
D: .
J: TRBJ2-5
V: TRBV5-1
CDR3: CASSLPRAGETQYF
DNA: TGCGCCAGCAGCTTGCCCAGGGCGGGGGAGACCCAGTACTTC

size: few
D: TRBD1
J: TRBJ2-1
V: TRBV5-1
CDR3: CASSFRQGRLGEQFF
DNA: TGCGCCAGCAGCTTTAGACAGGGGCGCCTTGGAGAGCAGTTCTTC

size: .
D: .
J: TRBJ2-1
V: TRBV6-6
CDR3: CASSYRRDYNEQFF
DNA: TGTGCCAGCAGTTACCGGAGGGACTACAATGAGCAGTTCTTC

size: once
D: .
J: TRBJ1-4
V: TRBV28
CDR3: CASRDPGRQLFF
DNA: TGTGCCAGCAGAGATCCGGGAAGACAACTGTTTTTT

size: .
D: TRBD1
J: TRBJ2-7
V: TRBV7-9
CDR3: CASSLEQGARTYEQYF
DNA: TGTGCCAGCAGCTTAGAACAGGGGGCGAGGACCTACGAGCAGTACTTC

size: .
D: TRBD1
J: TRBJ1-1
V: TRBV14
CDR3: CASSLGTGGEAFF
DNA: TGTGCCAGCAGCCTCGGGACAGGAGGTGAAGCTTTCTTT

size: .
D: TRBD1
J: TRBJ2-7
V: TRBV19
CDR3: CASSTSGTAYEQYF
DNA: TGTGCCAGTAGTACCTCGGGGACAGCCTACGAGCAGTACTTC

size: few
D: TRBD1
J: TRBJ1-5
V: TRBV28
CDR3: CASSTGQGPQHF
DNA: TGTGCCAGCAGTACCGGACAGGGGCCCCAGCATTTT

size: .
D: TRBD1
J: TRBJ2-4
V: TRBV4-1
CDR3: CASSQSPGQEIIQYF
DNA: TGCGCCAGCAGCCAATCTCCGGGACAGGAAATCATTCAGTACTTC

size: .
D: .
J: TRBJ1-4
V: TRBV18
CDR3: CASSPQTVTNEKLFF
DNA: TGTGCCAGCTCACCCCAGACAGTTACTAATGAAAAACTGTTTTTT

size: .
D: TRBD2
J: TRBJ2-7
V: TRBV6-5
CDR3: CASNRLAGADYEQYF
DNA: TGTGCCAGCAACCGACTAGCGGGGGCGGATTACGAGCAGTACTTC